These 28 T cell receptor beta chains were sequenced from one sample in a study of technical replicates of blood from a handful of donors. Method: immunoSEQ multiplex PCR; TCRdb's copy keeps in-frame clones and lacks some. The sample has over 60,000 clones, 90% to 95% seen once. The sample was T cells isolated from PBMCs. These receptors were taken from a human donor in good health.

This chain joins TRBV6-5 and TRBJ1-1; D is unresolved. Germline CDR1 reads MNHEY; CDR2 reads SVGAGI. Trimming pared 0 bases from V and 6 bases from J, leaving 8 bases between. The CDR3 is made up of 13 amino acids. Here the CDR3 DNA reads TGTGCCAGCAGTTACTCGGAGCTTTCTGAAGCTTTCTTT. Translation: CASSYSELSEAFF.

The chain is built from TRBV10-1 and TRBJ2-7; tentatively, D is TRBD1 (5 bases). Looked up from germline, CDR1 is WNHNN and CDR2 is SYGVQD (reference sequence). With 0 bases removed from V and 9 bases from J, the gap between germline ends came to 15 bases. The CDR3 loop spans 14 amino acids. CDR3 nucleotide sequence: TGCGCCAGCAGTGAGTCGGGGCCTCGGTTAGGGCAGTACTTC. Residues: CASSESGPRLGQYF.

This chain joins TRBV6-5 and TRBJ2-7; maybe TRBD2 (6 bases). V was pared by 4 bases and J by 0 bases, with 13 bases between. Per the germline V gene, CDR1 is MNHEY and CDR2 is SVGAGI. CDR3 length equals 15 residues. The CDR3 protein is CASSCAGPDSYEQYF. The CDR3 DNA reads TGTGCCAGCAGTTGCGCGGGGCCAGACTCCTACGAGCAGTACTTC.

A single count supports this clone. Because the CDR3 is missing its conserved closing phenylalanine or tryptophan, this is likely a read error. The DNA is left out, because the CDR3 cannot be placed on it with certainty; the CDR3 is given as TCRdb lists it. J is TRBJ1-2 and V is TRBV27; the table's D gene call, TRBD1, was not cross checked with the DNA. CDR1 is MNHEY, CDR2 SMNVEV, per germline (reference sequence). The CDR3 sequence runs 8 residues, both termini included. The CDR3 region is CASTEDSI.

The chain carries TRBV9 and TRBJ1-4; TRBD1 agrees at 7 bases. The CDR3 runs to 15 residues. CDR1 and CDR2 from the germline V gene are SGDLS and YYNGEE. Trimming cost V 3 bases and J 12 bases; bases outside gene matches: 14. In DNA form, the CDR3 reads TGTGCCAGCAGCGCACCGAACAGGGGATTCGAGCAACTGTTTTTT. It yields the protein CASSAPNRGFEQLFF.

The rearrangement joins TRBV30 to TRBJ1-3; the match to TRBD1 covers 8 bases. CDR1 and CDR2 from the germline V gene are GTSNPN and SVGIG (reference sequence). V lost 3 bases and J lost 0; bases outside the gene matches: 13. The CDR3 covers 18 residues. In DNA, the CDR3 is TGTGCCTGGAGCCAGCCTATTACAGGGGGAGGCTCTGGAAACACCATATATTTT. Its protein product is CAWSQPITGGGSGNTIYF.

J is TRBJ1-1 and V is TRBV6-1; D is unclear. This CDR3 region has 13 residues. Trimming took 5 bases from V and 1 from J, leaving 8 bases between them. Germline V gene lookup returns CDR1 MNHNS and CDR2 SASEGT. The CDR3 DNA is TGTGCCAGCAGTCGGGTTGAGAACACTGAAGCTTTCTTT. Residues: CASSRVENTEAFF.

The CDR3 spells CASSPRDRETYEQYF. CDR3 nucleotides: TGTGCCAGCAGCCCCCGGGACAGGGAAACCTACGAGCAGTACTTC. The chain recombines TRBV21-1 with TRBJ2-7; TRBD1, the table's D call, lacks a check against the DNA. TRBV21-1 is tagged as a pseudogene. This CDR3 spans 15 amino acids.

V is TRBV7-8 and J is TRBJ2-7, with D possibly being TRBD1 (6 bases). Trimming pared 0 bases from V and 3 bases from J, leaving 18 bases between. In germline, CDR1 is SGHVS, CDR2 FQNEAQ. This CDR3 contains 17 residues. CDR3: CASSLAAAGAVDYEQYF. The CDR3 DNA sequence: TGTGCCAGCAGCTTAGCGGCGGCAGGGGCCGTAGACTACGAGCAGTACTTC.

The V and J genes are TRBV7-8 and TRBJ1-1; D is undetermined. V was pared by 0 bases and J by 0 bases, with 8 bases between. CDR3 length: 15 amino acids. The germline V gene has CDR1 SGHVS and CDR2 FQNEAQ. DNA for the CDR3: TGTGCCAGCAGCTTAGCGAGGAACATGAACACTGAAGCTTTCTTT. Translating gives CASSLARNMNTEAFF.

This rearrangement joins TRBV5-4 to TRBJ2-1; D is possibly TRBD2 (7 bases). The germline V gene has CDR1 SGHNT and CDR2 YYREEE (reference sequence). V lost 3 bases and J lost 0, with 13 bases in between. This CDR3 region has 16 residues. CDR3 protein: CASSYAGALSYNEQFF. The DNA for the CDR3 is TGTGCCAGCAGCTACGCGGGGGCCCTCTCCTACAATGAGCAGTTCTTC.

This rearrangement joins TRBV5-1 to TRBJ1-4; 9 bases match TRBD1. Unmatched junction bases numbered 3, after V lost 4 bases and J lost 8 bases. Germline CDR1 and CDR2: SGHRS and YFSETQ. The CDR3 consists of 13 residues. CDR3 loop: CASSTDRGEKLFF. CDR3 nucleotides: TGCGCCAGCAGCACGGACAGGGGAGAAAAACTGTTTTTT.

This chain links TRBV5-4 with TRBJ2-7; no reliable D call. This CDR3 is built from 13 residues. With 0 bases removed from V and 2 bases from J, the gap between germline ends came to 6 bases. Germline lookup yields CDR1 SGHNT and CDR2 YYREEE (reference sequence). The CDR3 reads CASSLGLTYEQYF. CDR3 coding DNA: TGTGCCAGCAGCTTGGGACTTACCTACGAGCAGTACTTC.

CDR3 region: CASSESLWDTPLWETYEQYF. Written as DNA, the CDR3 is TGCGCCAGCAGTGAGTCGTTATGGGACACACCCTTATGGGAAACCTACGAGCAGTACTTC. This chain joins TRBV10-2 and TRBJ2-7, with a tentative D call TRBD1 (6 bases). The V end lost 0 bases, the J end lost 2 bases, and 26 bases lay between the germline ends. The CDR3 runs to 20 residues. Germline CDR1 reads WSHSY; CDR2 reads SAAADI.

This clone appeared once. The CDR3: CASSLTRGHVEAFF. The CDR3 coding sequence is TGTGCCAGCAGTTTAACTAGGGGGCATGTTGAAGCTTTCTTT. The chain has TRBV28 and TRBJ1-1, with TRBD1 matching over 7 bases. With V trimmed by 2 bases and J by 7 bases, 7 bases remained unmatched. The length of the CDR3 is 14 residues. CDR1 MDHEN and CDR2 SYDVKM come from the germline V gene.

This clone appeared once. The chain is built from TRBV11-2 and TRBJ1-1, with D perhaps matching TRBD1 (6 bases). The germline V and J ends were trimmed by 6 bases and 4 bases, with 15 bases remaining between them. This CDR3 has 14 amino acids. Looked up from germline, CDR1 is SGHAT and CDR2 is FQNNGV. The CDR3 region has the DNA TGTGCCAGCAGTCCTGGGCAGGGGCTCACTGAAGCTTTCTTT. Protein: CASSPGQGLTEAFF.

The chain couples TRBV7-9 to TRBJ2-5; no clear D gene. The CDR3 sequence is 18 residues long. Germline loops: CDR1 SEHNR, CDR2 FQNEAQ (reference sequence). V lost 0 bases and J lost 1, with 18 bases in between. CDR3 residues: CASSLASGSGIFQETQYF. The CDR3 DNA is TGTGCCAGCAGCTTAGCGTCAGGAAGTGGTATCTTCCAAGAGACCCAGTACTTC.

This chain connects TRBV6-1 to TRBJ2-7; 7 nucleotides agree with TRBD1. V shed 10 bases, J shed 4 bases, and the junction held 16 bases outside the gene matches. This CDR3 comprises 15 residues. From germline, CDR1 is MNHNS and CDR2 SASEGT. The CDR3 DNA reads as TGTGCCAAAGATTTCTCCGGGACAGATTTATACGAGCAGTACTTC. Translation gives CAKDFSGTDLYEQYF.

This chain joins TRBV5-4 and TRBJ2-2; D call uncertain. Trimming cost V 4 bases and J 1 base, with 5 bases left between them. Germline loops: CDR1 SGHNT, CDR2 YYREEE (reference sequence). The CDR3 extends over 13 amino acids. CDR3 bases: TGTGCCAGCAGCCCGTGGAACACCGGGGAGCTGTTTTTT. This encodes CASSPWNTGELFF.

The CDR3 reads CASSQGSGTAYNEQFF. The CDR3 nucleotides are TGCGCCAGCAGCCAAGGGTCCGGGACAGCTTACAATGAGCAGTTCTTC. The chain employs TRBV4-1 and TRBJ2-1, with 7 bases aligning to TRBD1. The CDR3 runs to 16 residues. J gave up 4 bases and V 1 base, and 7 bases lay outside the gene matches. The germline V gene encodes CDR1 MGHRA and CDR2 YSYEKL.

The V and J genes are TRBV4-2 and TRBJ1-1; D possibly corresponds to TRBD1 (5 bases). Germline assignment: CDR1 LGHNA and CDR2 YNFKEQ. V was pared by 6 bases and J by 4 bases, with 15 bases between. The CDR3 length is 14 residues. The CDR3 loop is CASSVAGDFTEAFF. The CDR3 DNA reads TGTGCCAGCAGTGTGGCGGGGGATTTCACTGAAGCTTTCTTT.

This rearrangement joins TRBV11-3 to TRBJ2-7, with 7 bases lining up with TRBD1. V was clipped by 4 bases and J by 2 bases; unmatched bases: 5. This CDR3 spans 14 amino acids. Looked up from germline, CDR1 is SGHNT and CDR2 is YENEEA. CDR3 nucleotide sequence: TGTGCCAGCAGCTGGACCGGGACAGCCTACGAGCAGTACTTC. It encodes CASSWTGTAYEQYF.

This clone was picked up a small number of times. V and J are TRBV4-1 and TRBJ1-1, with a weak D call TRBD1 (5 bases). The V end was cut by 4 bases, the J end by 1 base, with 13 bases between. CDR3 length: 15 amino acids. The germline V gene has CDR1 MGHRA and CDR2 YSYEKL. The CDR3 here is CASSLLAGQNTEAFF. CDR3 DNA sequence: TGCGCCAGCAGCCTCCTGGCAGGGCAGAACACTGAAGCTTTCTTT.

The V and J genes are TRBV15 and TRBJ2-5; TRBD1 aligns across 10 bases. The CDR3 covers 16 residues. Losses at the gene ends were 1 base for V and 2 bases for J; bases not matched to a gene: 4. Germline CDR1 is LNHNV and CDR2 is YYDKDF (reference sequence). DNA for the CDR3: TGTGCCACCAGCAGAGTCGGGACAGGGGTGCAAGAGACCCAGTACTTC. The encoded protein is CATSRVGTGVQETQYF.

The chain employs TRBV15 and TRBJ2-1; D unclear. The CDR3 loop spans 12 amino acids. V was cut by 0 bases and J by 8 bases, with 5 bases left in between. The germline CDR1 and CDR2 sequences are LNHNV and YYDKDF (reference sequence). This chain's CDR3 is CATSRDRDEQFF. The CDR3 bases are TGTGCCACCAGCAGAGATCGGGATGAGCAGTTCTTC.

J is TRBJ2-7 and V is TRBV10-2; the match to TRBD1 covers 8 bases. J was trimmed by 4 bases and V by 6 bases; bases with no gene match: 2. The CDR3 extends over 12 amino acids. Germline-derived CDR1 and CDR2 are WSHSY and SAAADI. The CDR3 DNA follows: TGCGCCAGCAGCAGGGGGCGGTACGAGCAGTACTTC. Protein sequence: CASSRGRYEQYF.

This chain uses TRBV6-6 with TRBJ1-5; 8 nucleotides align to TRBD1. J lost 7 bases, V lost 5 bases, and 10 bases had no gene match. The CDR3 consists of 15 residues. Germline V gene sequence: CDR1 MNHNY, CDR2 SVGAGI (reference sequence). The CDR3 protein is CASSREAGGGQPQHF. The CDR3 coding sequence is TGTGCCAGCAGTCGGGAGGCAGGGGGCGGGCAGCCCCAGCATTTT.

The J gene is TRBJ2-3, the V gene TRBV5-1, with 10 bases matching TRBD2. Unmatched junction bases numbered 7, after V lost 4 bases and J lost 5 bases. Germline-derived CDR1 and CDR2 are SGHRS and YFSETQ. The CDR3 contains 15 residues. CDR3 coding DNA: TGCGCCAGCAGCCCCAGCGGGGGGGCTGGAGATACGCAGTATTTT. This gives the protein CASSPSGGAGDTQYF.